Listed below are T cell receptor beta chains from one sample, sequenced in a study of blood T cell repertoires in COVID-19. Assay: immunoSEQ multiplex PCR; the TCRdb copy retains only in-frame clones and omits some. The sample lists 210,000 or so clones, under 85% occurring once. Sequences were obtained from peripheral blood. The receptors shown here come from a woman aged 25-40 years with COVID-19, enrolled during active disease. The CDR3 runs from the conserved cysteine through the conserved F or W. D genes are given only for firm matches. Clone size is given for some rows only: seen once, a few or many times, or a class if the clone is expanded.

>NA|TRBV18|NA|TRBJ2-4
TGTGCCAGCTCACCACTTCGGCAGGGAAGGGCCAAAAACATTCAGTACTTC
CASSPLRQGRAKNIQYF
>TRBD1|TRBV5-4|NA|TRBJ2-4
TGTGCCAGCAGCTTGGCCGGGGACAGGGGAGCTATTCAGTACTTC
CASSLAGDRGAIQYF
>NA|TRBV6-2/TRBV6-3|NA|TRBJ1-5
TGTGCCAGCAGTTACTCGTCCCAGAATCAGCCCCAGCATTTT
CASSYSSQNQPQHF
>NA|TRBV24-1|NA|TRBJ2-2
TGTGCCACCAGTGATCAACTTGGGGAGCTGTTTTTT
CATSDQLGELFF
>NA|TRBV6-6|NA|TRBJ1-4
TGTGCCAGCAGTCCCTGGACGGCTGAAGAGGGTGGACTGTTTTTT
CASSPWTAEEGGLFF
>NA|TRBV18|NA|TRBJ2-5
TGTGCCAGCTCACCAGTGGGGAGCGAGACCCAGTACTTC
CASSPVGSETQYF
>TRBD1|TRBV9|few|TRBJ1-3
TGTGCCAGCAGCGTAGCTTTTGACAGGGGTGAAAACACCATATATTTT
CASSVAFDRGENTIYF
>NA|TRBV7-3|NA|TRBJ1-1
TGTGCCAGCAGCAACTCGGGATACACTGAAGCTTTCTTT
CASSNSGYTEAFF
>TRBD2|TRBV6-5|once|TRBJ2-2
TGTGCCAGCAAGGGACTAGCGGCGAACACCGGGGAGCTGTTTTTT
CASKGLAANTGELFF
>NA|TRBV19|NA|TRBJ2-2
TGTGCCAGTACTGGGAGACAAATCAACACCGGGGAGCTGTTTTTT
CASTGRQINTGELFF